This T cell receptor beta chain appears in the sequencing data of a study of T cell changes during pregnancy in multiple sclerosis. The CDR3 runs to 16 residues. Germline V lookup: CDR1 SEHNR, CDR2 FQNEAQ (reference sequence). V dropped 5 bases and J dropped 6 bases, with 21 bases sitting between them. The method was immunoSEQ multiplex PCR; TCRdb's version includes in-frame clones alone and lacks a portion of them. In the table there are around 68,000 clones, 85% to 95% of which are singletons. The J gene is TRBJ2-3, the V gene TRBV7-9, with a weak D call TRBD2 (6 bases). Sequences were derived from CD4+ T cells from peripheral blood mononuclear cells, sampled before pregnancy. This TCR was recovered from a female donor with multiple sclerosis, enrolled in a pregnancy study. This chain's CDR3 is CASSTRTDTSRDTQYF. The CDR3 DNA sequence: TGTGCCAGCAGCACCAGGACGGACACTAGCCGGGATACGCAGTATTTT.